Sequencing of this T cell receptor (beta chain) was carried out in a study of monozygotic twins with inflammatory bowel disease. About this clonotype itself: The antigen remains undetermined.

Study-level results: Among IBD patients, TCRbeta diversity (inverse Simpson) was lower than in healthy co-twins. Reduced clonotype sharing with other individuals was observed in IBD patients relative to healthy twins, especially with disease activity. Patient-specific immunosuppressive treatments may have made repertoires more variable.

TCRdb reanalyzed the 5' RACE reads, giving one entry per CDR3 protein sequence and no DNA. Across over 110,000 distinct CDR3 sequences, the top ten clones capture around 2.5% of the sample. The CDR3 has 13 residues. Germline loops: CDR1 SGHTA, CDR2 FQGNSA. The TCR was taken from a human donor with ulcerative colitis or Crohn's disease, or a healthy co-twin of an affected twin (not recorded which). The sample was blood. This chain links TRBV7-2 with TRBJ1-2; checking the TCRdb D call of TRBD1 is not possible without DNA. The chain's CDR3 is CASSWRGGDGYTF.